Listed here are 3 T cell receptor beta chains from one sample, sequenced in a study of blood T cell repertoires in COVID-19 (TCRdb year 2020). Library preparation was by the immunoSEQ multiplex PCR assay. Imported from immuneACCESS, the table was reduced by TCRdb to in-frame sequences with V and J called. These copies leave out some clones; in studies compared against another copy, an unresolved V gene accounts for under half, and the cause of the remainder is not known. This sample is represented by roughly 73,000 clones; 70% to 90% of them were singletons. The ten largest clones take up about 2.7% of the sample. The specimen was peripheral blood. The receptors were sampled from a man in his sixties or seventies with active or convalescent COVID-19.

The chain couples TRBV29-1 to TRBJ2-3; 11 nucleotides agree with TRBD2. The CDR3 spans 14 residues. Germline assignment: CDR1 SQVTM and CDR2 ANQGSEA. V dropped 4 bases and J dropped 0; count of bases not matched to a gene: 0. The CDR3 bases are TGCAGCGTTGGGACTAGCGGGAGCACAGATACGCAGTATTTT. Its translation is CSVGTSGSTDTQYF.

This clone was recorded only once. V and J are TRBV28 and TRBJ2-5; TRBD1 agrees at 8 bases. This CDR3 spans 14 amino acids. V shed 5 bases, J shed 5 bases, and the junction held 7 bases outside the gene matches. Germline lookup yields CDR1 MDHEN and CDR2 SYDVKM. The CDR3 is CASSRRGRVETQYF. In DNA, the CDR3 is TGTGCCAGCAGTCGCAGGGGGCGCGTGGAGACCCAGTACTTC.

The V call is TRBV5-1, the J call TRBJ1-2; TRBD1 might be the D (6 bases). Germline CDR1 is SGHRS and CDR2 is YFSETQ. The CDR3 loop spans 14 amino acids. Trimming shortened V by 3 bases and J by 4 bases, and 13 bases separated the two germline ends. For the CDR3, the DNA is TGCGCCAGCAGCTCGGATGGGGGGGCCTATGGCTACACCTTC. Protein sequence: CASSSDGGAYGYTF.